The rows below give T cell receptor beta chains drawn from one sample of a study of shared clonotypes between healthy human individuals. TCRdb keeps only in-frame clones here, not all; method: immunoSEQ multiplex PCR. The sample includes 2 million to 2.5 million clones, almost 96% of them seen just once. The sample was naive CD4+ T cells sorted from blood. The receptors originated from a man younger than 35 in good health. Each CDR3 is given with its conserved first and last residue. D genes are given only for firm matches. Clone size is given for some rows only: seen once, a few or many times, or a class if the clone is expanded.

D gene	V gene	clone size	J gene	CDR3 protein	CDR3 DNA
-	TRBV2	-	TRBJ1-5	CASSDDSTTQHF	TGTGCCAGCAGTGATGACTCAACGACCCAGCATTTT
TRBD1	TRBV10-3	-	TRBJ2-1	CAISESPRTGLNEQFF	TGTGCCATCAGTGAGTCCCCTCGGACAGGGTTAAATGAGCAGTTCTTC
-	TRBV5-1	-	TRBJ2-4	CASSLQGMAKNIQYF	TGCGCCAGCAGCTTGCAGGGGATGGCCAAAAACATTCAGTACTTC
-	TRBV7-9	-	TRBJ2-1	CASSFMLALNEQFF	TGTGCCAGCAGCTTTATGCTAGCCCTCAATGAGCAGTTCTTC
TRBD1	TRBV18	-	TRBJ2-3	CASSPLGTARDTQYF	TGTGCCAGCTCACCACTCGGGACAGCAAGAGATACGCAGTATTTT
TRBD1	TRBV11-2	-	TRBJ1-5	CASSLGQGRPQHF	TGTGCCAGCAGCTTGGGACAGGGTCGGCCCCAGCATTTT
-	TRBV10-3	few	TRBJ2-3	CAISESRASSTDTQYF	TGTGCCATCAGTGAGTCCAGGGCTTCTAGCACAGATACGCAGTATTTT
-	TRBV10-3	-	TRBJ2-1	CAISDGGFSYNEQFF	TGTGCCATCAGTGATGGCGGTTTTTCCTACAATGAGCAGTTCTTC
-	TRBV6-6	-	TRBJ1-5	CASSWQESNQPQHF	TGTGCCAGCAGTTGGCAAGAAAGCAATCAGCCCCAGCATTTT
-	TRBV7-8	-	TRBJ2-7	CASSLGSAGTYEQYF	TGTGCCAGCAGCTTAGGGTCGGCAGGTACCTACGAGCAGTACTTC
TRBD2	TRBV7-2	-	TRBJ2-7	CASSSPSLAGGPSYEQYF	TGTGCCAGCAGCTCGCCGTCACTAGCGGGAGGGCCCTCCTACGAGCAGTACTTC
-	TRBV29-1	-	TRBJ2-1	CSVSEGHEQFF	TGCAGCGTTTCGGAGGGGCATGAGCAGTTCTTC
-	TRBV2	-	TRBJ2-2	CASGSGELFF	TGTGCCAGCGGTTCCGGGGAGCTGTTTTTT
TRBD1	TRBV9	once	TRBJ2-5	CASSAGTGGRETQYF	TGTGCCAGCAGCGCCGGGACAGGGGGCCGGGAGACCCAGTACTTC
-	TRBV7-2	once	TRBJ1-2	CASSKGRWDDYGYTF	TGTGCCAGCAGCAAAGGGCGGTGGGATGACTATGGCTACACCTTC
-	TRBV5-1	once	TRBJ2-7	CASSLEQDPSYEQYF	TGCGCCAGCAGCTTGGAGCAGGACCCATCTTACGAGCAGTACTTC
-	TRBV7-6	-	TRBJ2-5	CASSRPQETQYF	TGTGCCAGCAGCCGACCCCAAGAGACCCAGTACTTC
TRBD2	TRBV5-6	-	TRBJ2-7	CASSLPGTNRYEQYF	TGTGCCAGCAGCTTGCCCGGGACTAACCGGTACGAGCAGTACTTC
-	TRBV7-8	-	TRBJ1-6	CASSLARNNSPLHF	TGTGCCAGCAGCTTAGCCAGGAATAATTCACCCCTCCACTTT
TRBD1	TRBV6-5	-	TRBJ2-7	CASSGRGQGANEQYF	TGTGCCAGCAGTGGGCGGGGACAGGGGGCCAACGAGCAGTACTTC
-	TRBV28	-	TRBJ1-2	CASLASGYTF	TGTGCCAGCCTGGCCTCGGGCTACACCTTC
TRBD1	TRBV5-1	-	TRBJ1-2	CASSLRAGGNYGYTF	TGCGCCAGCAGCTTGCGGGCAGGGGGCAACTATGGCTACACCTTC
-	TRBV18	-	TRBJ1-2	CASSPPGYRTANYGYTF	TGTGCCAGCTCACCACCGGGCTACAGGACTGCTAACTATGGCTACACCTTC
TRBD2	TRBV11-2	-	TRBJ2-1	CASSSRAGDYNEQFF	TGTGCCAGCAGCTCAAGAGCGGGGGACTACAATGAGCAGTTCTTC
TRBD1	TRBV7-2	-	TRBJ2-2	CASSLVVGQGGPGELFF	TGTGCCAGCAGCTTAGTGGTGGGACAGGGAGGGCCCGGGGAGCTGTTTTTT
-	TRBV5-4	-	TRBJ1-1	CASSLGQANTEAFF	TGTGCCAGCAGCTTGGGGCAGGCGAACACTGAAGCTTTCTTT
-	TRBV6-6	-	TRBJ1-2	CASSPGQTPNYGYTF	TGTGCCAGCAGCCCCGGACAGACACCTAACTATGGCTACACCTTC
TRBD2	TRBV7-8	-	TRBJ2-1	CASSFLGGISYNEQFF	TGTGCCAGCAGCTTTTTGGGGGGGATCTCCTACAATGAGCAGTTCTTC
-	TRBV13	few	TRBJ2-3	CASSLSTDTQYF	TGTGCCAGCAGCCTTAGCACAGATACGCAGTATTTT
-	TRBV28	once	TRBJ2-7	CASRPGQLSYEQYF	TGTGCCAGCAGGCCCGGACAGCTCTCCTACGAGCAGTACTTC
TRBD2	TRBV5-1	-	TRBJ2-5	CASSPTAGIAGEETQYF	TGCGCCAGCAGCCCGACCGCAGGGATAGCGGGAGAAGAGACCCAGTACTTC
TRBD2	TRBV6-6	-	TRBJ2-1	CASIQTSGSSYNEQFF	TGTGCCAGCATTCAGACTAGCGGGAGTTCCTACAATGAGCAGTTCTTC
-	TRBV18	-	TRBJ2-7	CASSRSSGTSYEQYF	TGTGCCAGCTCACGAAGTTCGGGTACCTCCTACGAGCAGTACTTC
-	TRBV14	-	TRBJ2-2	CASSQDLGTGELFF	TGTGCCAGCAGCCAAGATCTGGGGACCGGGGAGCTGTTTTTT
-	TRBV6-5	-	TRBJ2-7	CASRSGTLYEQYF	TGTGCCAGCAGATCCGGGACACTATACGAGCAGTACTTC
-	TRBV5-4	-	TRBJ2-5	CASSLGGTQETQYF	TGTGCCAGCAGCTTGGGAGGTACACAAGAGACCCAGTACTTC
TRBD1	TRBV5-1	-	TRBJ2-7	CASSPGTGSSSYEQYF	TGCGCCAGCAGCCCCGGGACAGGGAGCAGCTCCTACGAGCAGTACTTC
-	TRBV30	-	TRBJ1-2	CAWSVGFRGGYTF	TGTGCCTGGAGTGTAGGATTCAGGGGTGGCTACACCTTC
-	TRBV6-1	-	TRBJ2-3	CASSESAVRTDTQYF	TGTGCCAGCAGTGAATCAGCAGTTCGCACAGATACGCAGTATTTT
-	TRBV5-1	-	TRBJ2-2	CASSLVAHAGELFF	TGCGCCAGCAGCTTGGTAGCCCACGCCGGGGAGCTGTTTTTT
TRBD2	TRBV7-9	few	TRBJ2-1	CASSLRDYSYNEQFF	TGTGCCAGCAGCCTTCGGGACTACTCCTACAATGAGCAGTTCTTC
-	TRBV6-6	-	TRBJ1-4	CASSYTGREKLFF	TGTGCCAGCAGTTACACCGGACGAGAAAAACTGTTTTTT